These 16 T cell receptor beta chains share one sample of origin, sequenced in a study of blood T cell repertoires in COVID-19. TCRdb keeps only in-frame clones here, not all; method: immunoSEQ multiplex PCR. The repertoire includes 250,000 to 300,000 clones, 89% of them detected once, and roughly 4.5% sits in the top ten. The material sequenced was peripheral blood. Source of these receptors: a woman between 40 and 55 years old who had recovered from COVID-19.

The rearrangement uses TRBV7-3 and TRBJ1-2; 7 nucleotides line up with TRBD1. The CDR3 runs to 14 residues. Germline V lookup: CDR1 SGHTA, CDR2 FQGTGA. The ends lost 5 bases at V and 7 bases at J; junction bases unmatched: 10. The DNA for the CDR3 is TGTGCCAGCAGCCTTCGTCCGCGACAGGGTGGCTACACCTTC. Protein product: CASSLRPRQGGYTF.

This clone was counted a single time. This chain links TRBV5-5 with TRBJ1-2; possibly TRBD1 for D (5 bases). In germline, CDR1 is SGHKS, CDR2 YYEKEE (reference sequence). With 3 bases removed from V and 0 bases from J, the gap between germline ends came to 15 bases. The CDR3 totals 16 residues. In nucleotides, the CDR3 is TGTGCCAGCAGCTCTGAGACAGAGATACCTAACTATGGCTACACCTTC. The encoded protein is CASSSETEIPNYGYTF.

The J gene is TRBJ2-5, the V gene TRBV7-2; the D is unclear. There are 17 residues in the CDR3. Germline CDR1 is SGHTA and CDR2 is FQGNSA. V was trimmed by 1 base and J by 0 bases, leaving 15 bases between them. CDR3 DNA: TGTGCCAGCAGCTTAGACGAACTTAATTCGTACCAAGAGACCCAGTACTTC. Protein sequence: CASSLDELNSYQETQYF.

The chain joins TRBV5-1 to TRBJ2-7; 8 bases agree with TRBD2. The CDR3 spans 17 residues. Germline values: CDR1 SGHRS, CDR2 YFSETQ. V shed 4 bases, J shed 3 bases, and the junction held 15 bases outside the gene matches. Here the CDR3 reads CASSAPWDSGDIYEQYF. The DNA of the CDR3 is TGCGCCAGCAGCGCCCCTTGGGATAGCGGGGACATCTACGAGCAGTACTTC.

V usage is TRBV2 and J usage is TRBJ2-5; 9 bases align to TRBD1. Unmatched junction bases numbered 8, after V lost 11 bases and J lost 7 bases. Germline-derived CDR1 and CDR2 are SNHLY and FYNNEI. The CDR3 is 12 residues long. The CDR3 sequence is CAGRDREGTQYF. The CDR3 DNA is TGTGCCGGCCGGGACAGGGAGGGGACCCAGTACTTC.

This clone occurred once. The chain uses TRBV12-3 or TRBV12-4 and TRBJ2-5; TRBD1 agrees at 7 bases. This CDR3 contains 13 residues. Unmatched junction bases numbered 3, after V lost 4 bases and J lost 4 bases. The CDR3 is CASSYRQGETQYF. Written as DNA, the CDR3 is TGTGCCAGCAGTTATCGACAGGGAGAGACCCAGTACTTC.

The V and J genes are TRBV27 and TRBJ2-7, with 7 bases fitting TRBD1. This CDR3 contains 16 residues. V gave up 6 bases and J gave up 2 bases; unmatched junction bases: 13. In germline, CDR1 is MNHEY, CDR2 SMNVEV (reference sequence). The CDR3 loop reads CASSPTPGQLPYEQYF. The CDR3 coding sequence is TGTGCCAGCAGCCCGACTCCGGGACAGTTGCCCTACGAGCAGTACTTC.

This clone was seen once. The chain employs TRBV3-1 (or the pseudogene TRBV3-2) and TRBJ1-4; 9 bases align to TRBD1. Germline assignment: CDR1 LGHDT and CDR2 YNNKEL (reference sequence). Trimming took 1 base from V and 5 from J; bases not matched to a gene: 5. The CDR3 loop spans 16 amino acids. The CDR3 coding sequence is TGTGCCAGCAGCCAAGGGTTGGGGACAGGGAATGAAAAACTGTTTTTT. It yields the protein CASSQGLGTGNEKLFF.

CDR3 sequence reads: CASTGGGTEAFF. CDR3 coding DNA: TGTGCCAGCACGGGGGGAGGTACTGAAGCTTTCTTT. The chain combines TRBV2 with TRBJ1-1; maybe TRBD1 (5 bases). V was cut by 7 bases and J by 5 bases, with 11 bases left in between. The CDR3 spans 12 residues. Germline loops: CDR1 SNHLY, CDR2 FYNNEI.

The chain employs TRBV7-9 and TRBJ1-3; the D is unclear. The CDR3 is 17 amino acids. The V end was cut by 6 bases, the J end by 0 bases, with 18 bases between. Germline-derived CDR1 and CDR2 are SEHNR and FQNEAQ (reference sequence). The CDR3 DNA sequence: TGTGCCAGCAGACGTCATGAAGCAGCGGGCTCTGGAAACACCATATATTTT. Translation gives CASRRHEAAGSGNTIYF.

The rearrangement uses TRBV2 and TRBJ2-3, with a possible D match to TRBD1 (6 bases). Germline V CDR1 and CDR2: SNHLY, FYNNEI. The CDR3 spans 15 residues. The ends were cut back, 7 bases at V and 0 bases at J, with 14 bases in the middle. CDR3 DNA: TGTGCCAGCATCCCGGACAGAGTGAGCACAGATACGCAGTATTTT. Amino acid sequence: CASIPDRVSTDTQYF.

The chain employs TRBV27 and TRBJ1-1; TRBD1 is a possible D gene (5 bases). Germline V gene sequence: CDR1 MNHEY, CDR2 SMNVEV (reference sequence). This CDR3 comprises 16 residues. V gave up 6 bases and J gave up 11 bases, with 28 bases separating them. The DNA of the CDR3 is TGTGCCAGCAGCCCATTAAGGGGTGACAGTAGGATTCCGGCTTTCTTT. Its protein is CASSPLRGDSRIPAFF.

This clone appeared a few times. The chain links TRBV7-3 to TRBJ2-1; D ambiguous. Trimming removed 0 bases at V and 13 bases at J, with 13 bases between. The CDR3 is 13 amino acids. In germline, CDR1 is SGHTA, CDR2 FQGTGA. Here the CDR3 DNA reads TGTGCCAGCAGCTTAACGTTTTCAGCAGGCCAGTTCTTC. It yields the protein CASSLTFSAGQFF.

The V and J genes are TRBV15 and TRBJ2-5; perhaps TRBD2 as D (6 bases). Germline V gene sequence: CDR1 LNHNV, CDR2 YYDKDF (reference sequence). V was clipped by 0 bases and J by 3 bases, with 8 bases between them. The CDR3 runs 14 residues. In DNA form, the CDR3 reads TGTGCCACCAGCAGAGATCCGGGGGAAGAGACCCAGTACTTC. It is translated as CATSRDPGEETQYF.

This chain uses TRBV5-4 with TRBJ2-3; no clear D. This CDR3 has 14 residues. Germline-derived CDR1 and CDR2 are SGHNT and YYREEE (reference sequence). V was pared by 0 bases and J by 5 bases, with 10 bases between. The CDR3, as DNA: TGTGCCAGCAGCTTGGAACGTACCGGAGATACGCAGTATTTT. It is translated as CASSLERTGDTQYF.

V and J are TRBV30 and TRBJ2-3, with D possibly matching TRBD2 (6 bases). V lost 3 bases, J lost 6 bases, and 10 bases lay in between. Germline lookup yields CDR1 GTSNPN and CDR2 SVGIG (reference sequence). This CDR3 has 12 amino acids. CDR3: CAWSRAGDTQYF. CDR3 nucleotides: TGTGCCTGGAGCCGTGCGGGGGATACGCAGTATTTT.